A single sample gave rise to the 3 T cell receptor beta chains below, sequenced in a study of ipilimumab plus nivolumab after autologous stem cell transplantation. Data came from immunoSEQ multiplex PCR; TCRdb stores just in-frame clones and leaves some out. Of around 21,000 clones listed, 81% were seen once; the top ten hold less than 8%. The sample consisted of PBMCs, taken in a trial of ipilimumab plus nivolumab as post-transplant consolidation. The receptors originated from a male donor with diffuse large B-cell lymphoma.

The chain combines TRBV19 with TRBJ1-1, with D hard to call. V was cut by 4 bases and J by 5 bases, with 17 bases left in between. The CDR3 spans 15 residues. The germline V gene has CDR1 LNHDA and CDR2 SQIVND (reference sequence). Here the CDR3 DNA reads TGTGCCAGTAGTAAGCCCTCTACATTTGGGACTGAAGCTTTCTTT. Encoded protein: CASSKPSTFGTEAFF.

As for this clone: A junction end diverges from the germline sequence, so it may reflect a read error. The rearrangement links TRBV7-7 to TRBJ2-1; D unresolved. The CDR3 length is 18 residues. CDR1 is SSHAT and CDR2 is FNYEAQ in the germline V gene (reference sequence). The CDR3 nucleotides are TGTGCTAGCAGCTTAGCCCGGTATCCCACCTCGTTTTACAATGAGCAGTTCTTC. Residues: CASSLARYPTSFYNEQFF.

The chain carries TRBV4-1 and TRBJ2-7; 8 positions agree with TRBD1. The ends lost 3 bases at V and 4 bases at J; junction bases unmatched: 8. Germline CDR1 and CDR2: MGHRA and YSYEKL. The CDR3 extends over 15 amino acids. CDR3 DNA sequence: TGCGCCAGCAGCCATCAAGGACAGGGTCGTTACGAGCAGTACTTC. This gives the protein CASSHQGQGRYEQYF.